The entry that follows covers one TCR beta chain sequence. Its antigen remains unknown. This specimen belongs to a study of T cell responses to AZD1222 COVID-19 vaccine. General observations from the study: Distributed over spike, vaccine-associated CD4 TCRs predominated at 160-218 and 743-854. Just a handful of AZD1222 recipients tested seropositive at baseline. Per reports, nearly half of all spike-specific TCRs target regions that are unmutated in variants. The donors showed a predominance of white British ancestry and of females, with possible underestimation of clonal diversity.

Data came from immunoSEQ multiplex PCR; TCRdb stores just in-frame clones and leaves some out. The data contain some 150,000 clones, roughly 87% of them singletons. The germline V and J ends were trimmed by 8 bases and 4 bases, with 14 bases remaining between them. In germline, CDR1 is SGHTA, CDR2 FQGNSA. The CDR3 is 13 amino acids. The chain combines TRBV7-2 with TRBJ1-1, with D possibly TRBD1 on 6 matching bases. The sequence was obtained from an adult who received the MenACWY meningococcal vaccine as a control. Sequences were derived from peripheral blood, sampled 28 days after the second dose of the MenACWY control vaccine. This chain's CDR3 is CASDRQAGTEAFF. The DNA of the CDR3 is TGTGCCAGCGACCGACAGGCGGGCACTGAAGCTTTCTTT. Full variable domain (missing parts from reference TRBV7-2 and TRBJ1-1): GAGVSQSPSNKVTEKGKDVELRCDPISGHTALYWYRQSLGQGLEFLIYFQGNSAPDKSGLPSDRFSAERTGGSVSTLTIQRTQQEDSAVYLCASDRQAGTEAFFGQGTRLTVV.